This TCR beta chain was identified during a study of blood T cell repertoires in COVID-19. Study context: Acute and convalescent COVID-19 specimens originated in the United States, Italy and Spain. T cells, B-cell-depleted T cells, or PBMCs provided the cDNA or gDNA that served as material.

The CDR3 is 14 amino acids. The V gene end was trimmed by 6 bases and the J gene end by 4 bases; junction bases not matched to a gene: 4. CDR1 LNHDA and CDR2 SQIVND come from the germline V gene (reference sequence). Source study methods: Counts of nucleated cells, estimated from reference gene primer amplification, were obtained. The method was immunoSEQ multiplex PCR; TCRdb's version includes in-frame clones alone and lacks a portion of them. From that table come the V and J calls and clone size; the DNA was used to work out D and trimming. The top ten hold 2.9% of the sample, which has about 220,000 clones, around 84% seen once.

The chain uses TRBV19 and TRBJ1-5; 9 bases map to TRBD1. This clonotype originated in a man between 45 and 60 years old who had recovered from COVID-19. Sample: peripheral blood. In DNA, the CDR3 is TGTGCCAGTAGGGGGACAGGGAGTAATCAGCCCCAGCATTTT. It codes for CASRGTGSNQPQHF.